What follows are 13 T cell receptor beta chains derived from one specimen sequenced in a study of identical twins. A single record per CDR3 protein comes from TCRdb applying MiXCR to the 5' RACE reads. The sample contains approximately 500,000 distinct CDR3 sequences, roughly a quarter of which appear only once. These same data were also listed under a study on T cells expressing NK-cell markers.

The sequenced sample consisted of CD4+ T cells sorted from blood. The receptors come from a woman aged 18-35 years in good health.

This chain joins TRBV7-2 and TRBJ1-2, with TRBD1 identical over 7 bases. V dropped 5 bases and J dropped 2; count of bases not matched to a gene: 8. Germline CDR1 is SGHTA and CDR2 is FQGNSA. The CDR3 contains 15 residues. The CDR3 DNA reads TGTGCCAGCAGCGCCTCTGGGACAGCGAACTATGGCTACACCTTC. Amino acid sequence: CASSASGTANYGYTF. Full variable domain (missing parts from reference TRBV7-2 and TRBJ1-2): GAGVSQSPSNKVTEKGKDVELRCDPISGHTALYWYRQSLGQGLEFLIYFQGNSAPDKSGLPSDRFSAERTGGSVSTLTIQRTQQEDSAVYLCASSASGTANYGYTFGSGTRLTVV.

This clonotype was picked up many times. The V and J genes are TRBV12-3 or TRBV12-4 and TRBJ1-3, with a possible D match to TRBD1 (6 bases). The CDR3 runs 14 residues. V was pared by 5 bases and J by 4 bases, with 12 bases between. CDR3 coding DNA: TGTGCCAGCAGTCCCCAGGGGCAGGGAAACACCATATATTTT. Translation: CASSPQGQGNTIYF.

The CDR3 here is CASSLAGWGSYEQYF. CDR3 nucleotide sequence: TGTGCCAGCAGCTTGGCTGGGTGGGGCTCCTACGAGCAGTACTTC. V is TRBV7-6 and J is TRBJ2-7; D remains ambiguous. V lost 3 bases and J 0 bases, leaving 12 bases between the germline ends. Germline assignment: CDR1 SGHVS and CDR2 FNYEAQ. The CDR3 is 15 amino acids.

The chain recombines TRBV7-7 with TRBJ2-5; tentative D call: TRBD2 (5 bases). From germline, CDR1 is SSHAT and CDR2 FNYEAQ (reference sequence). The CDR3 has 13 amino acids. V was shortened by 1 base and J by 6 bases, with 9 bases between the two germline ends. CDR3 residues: CASSLGGDQTQYF. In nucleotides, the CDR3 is TGTGCCAGCAGCTTAGGGGGAGATCAGACCCAGTACTTC. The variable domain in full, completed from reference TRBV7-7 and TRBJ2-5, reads GAGVSQSPRYKVTKRGQDVTLRCDPISSHATLYWYQQALGQGPEFLTYFNYEAQPDKSGLPSDRFSAERPEGSISTLTIQRTEQRDSAMYRCASSLGGDQTQYFGPGTRLLVL.

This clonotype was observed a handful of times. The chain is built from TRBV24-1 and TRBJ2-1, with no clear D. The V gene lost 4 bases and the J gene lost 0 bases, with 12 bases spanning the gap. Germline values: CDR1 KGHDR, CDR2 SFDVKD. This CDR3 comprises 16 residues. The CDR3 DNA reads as TGTGCCACCAGTGAGGGCAGAGATAGCTCCTACAATGAGCAGTTCTTC. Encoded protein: CATSEGRDSSYNEQFF.

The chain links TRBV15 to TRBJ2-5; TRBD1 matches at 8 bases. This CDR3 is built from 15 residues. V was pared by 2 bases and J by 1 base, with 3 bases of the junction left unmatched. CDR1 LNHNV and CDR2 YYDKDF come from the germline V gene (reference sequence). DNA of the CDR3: TGTGCCACCAGCAGACTCGGGACAGGCCAAGAGACCCAGTACTTC. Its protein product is CATSRLGTGQETQYF.

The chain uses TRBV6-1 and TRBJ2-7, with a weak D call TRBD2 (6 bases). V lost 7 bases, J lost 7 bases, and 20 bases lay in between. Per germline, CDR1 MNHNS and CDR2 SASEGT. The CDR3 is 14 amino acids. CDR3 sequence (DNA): TGTGCCAGCACCTCCCAAGCACGGGGGTGGGAGCAGTACTTC. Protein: CASTSQARGWEQYF.

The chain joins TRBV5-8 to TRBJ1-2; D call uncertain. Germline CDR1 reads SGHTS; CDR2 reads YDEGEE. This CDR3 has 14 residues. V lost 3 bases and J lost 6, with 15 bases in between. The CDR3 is CASSSGRTTDGYTF. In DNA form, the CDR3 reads TGTGCCAGCAGCTCCGGACGGACCACCGATGGCTACACCTTC.

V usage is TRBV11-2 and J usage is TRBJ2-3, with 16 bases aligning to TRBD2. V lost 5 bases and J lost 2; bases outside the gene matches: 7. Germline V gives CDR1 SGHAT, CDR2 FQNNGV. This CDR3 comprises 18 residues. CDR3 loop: CASSAAGTSGRATDTQYF. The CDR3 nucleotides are TGTGCCAGCAGCGCTGCCGGGACTAGCGGGAGGGCCACAGATACGCAGTATTTT. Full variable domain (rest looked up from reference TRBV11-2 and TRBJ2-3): EAGVAQSPRYKIIEKRQSVAFWCNPISGHATLYWYQQILGQGPKLLIQFQNNGVVDDSQLPKDRFSAERLKGVDSTLKIQPAKLEDSAVYLCASSAAGTSGRATDTQYFGPGTRLTVL.

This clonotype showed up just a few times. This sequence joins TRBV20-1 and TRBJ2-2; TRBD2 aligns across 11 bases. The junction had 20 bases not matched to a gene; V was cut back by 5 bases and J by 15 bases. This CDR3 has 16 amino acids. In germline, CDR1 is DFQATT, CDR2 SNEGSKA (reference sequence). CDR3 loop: CSASAIHSGGVPRVFF. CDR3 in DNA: TGCAGTGCTTCGGCCATCCATAGCGGGGGGGTGCCCCGGGTGTTTTTT.

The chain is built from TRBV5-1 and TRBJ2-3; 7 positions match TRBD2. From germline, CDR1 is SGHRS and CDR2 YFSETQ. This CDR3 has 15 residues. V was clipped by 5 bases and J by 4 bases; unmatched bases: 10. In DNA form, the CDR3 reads TGCGCCAGCAGTACTGGCGGGAGCTTTCCAGATACGCAGTATTTT. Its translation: CASSTGGSFPDTQYF.

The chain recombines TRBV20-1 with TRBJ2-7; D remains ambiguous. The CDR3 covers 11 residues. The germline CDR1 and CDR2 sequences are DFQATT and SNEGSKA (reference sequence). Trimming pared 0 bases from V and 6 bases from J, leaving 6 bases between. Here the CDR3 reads CSARDLGEQYF. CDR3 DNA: TGCAGTGCTAGAGACCTTGGCGAGCAGTACTTC.

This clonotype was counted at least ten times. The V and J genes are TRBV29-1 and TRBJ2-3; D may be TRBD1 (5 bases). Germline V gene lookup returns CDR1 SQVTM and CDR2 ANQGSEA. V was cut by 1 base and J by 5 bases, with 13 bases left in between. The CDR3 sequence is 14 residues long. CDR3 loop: CSVEGGRAVDTQYF. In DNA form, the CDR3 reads TGCAGCGTTGAAGGAGGCAGGGCGGTAGATACGCAGTATTTT.